What follows are 20 T cell receptor beta chains derived from one specimen sequenced in a study of blood T cell repertoires in COVID-19. The table came from immunoSEQ multiplex PCR; TCRdb's copy has only in-frame clones and leaves some out. The sample holds 140,000 or so clones, 84% seen once. Input material: peripheral blood. These receptors all stem from a man aged 30-40 years with COVID-19, enrolled during active disease.

The V and J genes are TRBV20-1 and TRBJ2-1; possibly TRBD2 for D (7 bases). The V gene's germline CDR1 is DFQATT and CDR2 SNEGSKA (reference sequence). The germline V and J ends were trimmed by 6 bases and 15 bases, with 18 bases remaining between them. The CDR3 consists of 11 residues. As DNA, the CDR3 is TGCAGTGCCCCTCTGGGGGCGGGAGTGTTCTTC. Translating gives CSAPLGAGVFF.

The chain is built from TRBV19 and TRBJ2-7, with a possible D match to TRBD2 (5 bases). Trimming stripped 3 bases from V and 0 bases from J, with 9 bases between. There are 14 residues in the CDR3. CDR1 is LNHDA, CDR2 SQIVND, per germline (reference sequence). CDR3 DNA sequence: TGTGCCAGTAGTATTACGGGAAACTCCTACGAGCAGTACTTC. It codes for CASSITGNSYEQYF.

The chain is built from TRBV7-9 and TRBJ2-3; 7 bases match TRBD1. The CDR3 extends over 14 amino acids. V lost 4 bases to trimming and J lost 2 bases; unmatched junction nucleotides: 3. In germline, CDR1 is SEHNR, CDR2 FQNEAQ (reference sequence). DNA of the CDR3: TGTGCCAGCAGCTCGGGACAGTCCACAGATACGCAGTATTTT. Its protein product is CASSSGQSTDTQYF.

The V call is TRBV19, the J call TRBJ2-5, with 9 positions matching TRBD1. The CDR3 runs to 14 residues. With 4 bases clipped from V and 4 bases from J, the junction kept 4 bases outside the gene matches. The germline CDR1 and CDR2 sequences are LNHDA and SQIVND (reference sequence). The CDR3 loop reads CASSTGQGSETQYF. CDR3 coding DNA: TGTGCCAGTAGTACGGGACAGGGATCAGAGACCCAGTACTTC.

The chain couples TRBV7-2 to TRBJ2-7, with TRBD2 matching 7 bases. The ends lost 5 bases at V and 7 bases at J; junction bases unmatched: 11. This CDR3 has 14 amino acids. From germline, CDR1 is SGHTA and CDR2 FQGNSA. The CDR3 reads CASSPPNRGEEQYF. As DNA, the CDR3 is TGTGCCAGCAGCCCCCCGAATCGGGGGGAAGAGCAGTACTTC.

The rearrangement links TRBV5-1 to TRBJ1-2; TRBD1 might be the D (6 bases). CDR3 length: 13 amino acids. Trimming took 1 base from V and 5 from J, leaving 9 bases between them. Germline V gives CDR1 SGHRS, CDR2 YFSETQ. CDR3 DNA sequence: TGCGCCAGCAGCTTGACAGGGACGTATGGCTACACCTTC. This sequence encodes CASSLTGTYGYTF.

The rearrangement links TRBV5-4 to TRBJ2-1; TRBD2 aligns across 9 bases. Germline V gene data show CDR1 as SGHNT and CDR2 as YYREEE (reference sequence). V lost 2 bases and J lost 4; bases outside the gene matches: 7. There are 16 residues in the CDR3. CDR3 DNA sequence: TGTGCCAGCAGCTTAGGGACTAGCCGGAGTTACAATGAGCAGTTCTTC. Translating gives CASSLGTSRSYNEQFF.

The gene calls are TRBV5-4 and TRBJ2-1; 9 bases fit TRBD2. CDR3 length equals 15 residues. Germline V CDR1 and CDR2: SGHNT, YYREEE (reference sequence). V trimming: 2 bases; J trimming: 9 bases; junction bases outside the gene matches: 9. The CDR3 reads CASSLMASGITEQFF. The CDR3 nucleotides read TGTGCCAGCAGCTTAATGGCTAGCGGGATAACTGAGCAGTTCTTC.

This chain links TRBV27 with TRBJ2-7, with D possibly TRBD2 on 5 matching bases. This CDR3 comprises 11 residues. Germline loops: CDR1 MNHEY, CDR2 SMNVEV (reference sequence). The V gene lost 6 bases and the J gene lost 6 bases, with 9 bases spanning the gap. The CDR3 region is CASRGSAEQYF. The DNA for the CDR3 is TGTGCCAGCAGGGGGAGCGCCGAGCAGTACTTC.

The rearrangement uses TRBV20-1 and TRBJ2-1, with D possibly being TRBD2 (5 bases). Germline V gives CDR1 DFQATT, CDR2 SNEGSKA (reference sequence). This CDR3 spans 11 amino acids. Trimming left V 3 bases short and J 15 bases short, with 15 bases between. The CDR3 spells CSARRRTRTFF. CDR3 sequence (DNA): TGCAGTGCTAGGCGCAGAACTAGGACGTTCTTC.

V and J are TRBV27 and TRBJ2-7; a weak D match, TRBD2 (6 bases). Germline V gene data show CDR1 as MNHEY and CDR2 as SMNVEV (reference sequence). V gave up 7 bases and J gave up 4 bases, with 17 bases separating them. This CDR3 has 14 residues. The CDR3, as DNA: TGTGCCAGCACCCTACGGGTAGGGAGGTACGAGCAGTACTTC. Its protein is CASTLRVGRYEQYF.

CDR3 loop: CASSPLGGKQETQYF. The CDR3 DNA reads TGTGCCAGCAGCCCCCTTGGGGGGAAACAAGAGACCCAGTACTTC. The chain employs TRBV28 and TRBJ2-5; TRBD2 might be the D (6 bases). V shed 6 bases and J shed 2 bases, with 16 bases lying between them. The CDR3 extends over 15 amino acids. Per the germline V gene, CDR1 is MDHEN and CDR2 is SYDVKM.

The rearrangement uses TRBV9 and TRBJ2-2; 7 bases map to TRBD2. The CDR3 runs to 17 residues. Germline CDR1 reads SGDLS; CDR2 reads YYNGEE. The J segment lost 4 bases and the V segment lost 0 bases, leaving 9 bases of the junction unmatched. DNA of the CDR3: TGTGCCAGCAGCGTAGCTAGCGGCCCAATCGGCACCGGGGAGCTGTTTTTT. Its protein product is CASSVASGPIGTGELFF.

V is TRBV12-3 or TRBV12-4 and J is TRBJ1-1, with unresolved D. The CDR3 consists of 12 residues. V was trimmed by 2 bases and J by 8 bases, leaving 9 bases between them. CDR3 DNA sequence: TGTGCCAGCAGTTTACGGGAGGGCGAAGCTTTCTTT. Amino acids: CASSLREGEAFF.

J is TRBJ2-5 and V is TRBV24-1; D unclear. Germline V gene data show CDR1 as KGHDR and CDR2 as SFDVKD. Trimming took 3 bases from V and 3 from J, leaving 7 bases between them. CDR3 length: 13 amino acids. CDR3 protein: CATSDLQKETQYF. CDR3 in DNA: TGTGCCACCAGTGATCTACAGAAAGAGACCCAGTACTTC.

The chain is built from TRBV30 and TRBJ2-2; D perhaps matches TRBD1 (5 bases). From germline, CDR1 is GTSNPN and CDR2 SVGIG (reference sequence). The V end lost 4 bases, the J end lost 3 bases, and 12 bases lay between the germline ends. The CDR3 runs 14 residues. CDR3 coding DNA: TGTGCCTGGAACCTGGCAGGGTACACCGGGGAGCTGTTTTTT. It is translated as CAWNLAGYTGELFF.

The chain has TRBV5-1 and TRBJ2-2, with 12 bases fitting TRBD2. The trim removed 4 bases at V and 5 bases at J, leaving 3 bases unmatched. The length of the CDR3 is 15 residues. CDR1 and CDR2 from the germline V gene are SGHRS and YFSETQ. The CDR3 loop is CASSRLAGATGELFF. As DNA, the CDR3 is TGCGCCAGCAGCCGACTAGCGGGAGCAACCGGGGAGCTGTTTTTT.

The chain employs TRBV24-1 and TRBJ1-1, with 9 bases identical to TRBD1. The CDR3 loop spans 11 amino acids. Germline trimming cut 9 bases from V and 8 bases from J; bases unmatched to any gene: 3. Germline values: CDR1 KGHDR, CDR2 SFDVKD. The DNA of the CDR3 is TGTGCCACCCGAGGGACAGGGGAAGCTTTCTTT. This gives the protein CATRGTGEAFF.

This chain links TRBV10-3 with TRBJ2-1; no reliable D call. Germline V gene data show CDR1 as ENHRY and CDR2 as SYGVKD. The CDR3 totals 11 residues. The V gene lost 3 bases and the J gene lost 9 bases, with 6 bases spanning the gap. CDR3 protein: CAISDQREQFF. Here the CDR3 DNA reads TGTGCCATCAGTGACCAGCGTGAGCAGTTCTTC.

The chain recombines TRBV14 with TRBJ2-1; D gene uncertain. V lost 0 bases and J lost 6, with 18 bases in between. There are 17 residues in the CDR3. Germline V gene data show CDR1 as SGHDN and CDR2 as FVKESK. The CDR3 reads CASSQERYVGNSNEQFF. In nucleotides, the CDR3 is TGTGCCAGCAGCCAAGAACGGTACGTCGGTAACAGCAATGAGCAGTTCTTC.